Each of the 13 T cell receptor beta chains below was sequenced from the same sample in a study of blood T cell repertoires in COVID-19. Profiling relied on immunoSEQ multiplex PCR, and the TCRdb table lists in-frame clones only, not all of them. The sample has roughly 100,000 clones; about 90% are singletons. The sequenced material came from peripheral blood. All receptors come from a human donor in a cohort sampled during active COVID-19.

The V call is TRBV7-9, the J call TRBJ2-2; 9 bases are shared with TRBD1. Germline trimming cut 5 bases from V and 0 bases from J; bases unmatched to any gene: 7. Germline CDR1 SEHNR, CDR2 FQNEAQ (reference sequence). The CDR3 is made up of 17 amino acids. The CDR3, as DNA: TGTGCCAGCAGCGAACGGGACAGGGCTTCGAACACCGGGGAGCTGTTTTTT. Translated, it gives CASSERDRASNTGELFF.

This chain links TRBV27 with TRBJ2-7; a possible D gene is TRBD1 (6 bases). Germline V lookup: CDR1 MNHEY, CDR2 SMNVEV (reference sequence). The CDR3 contains 13 residues. Between the trimmed V and J ends, which lost 5 bases and 7 bases, there was a span of 15 bases. CDR3 sequence (DNA): TGTGCCAGCAGTAAATCCCGTACAGGGGAGCAGTACTTC. As protein: CASSKSRTGEQYF.

This clone has a single count. This chain connects TRBV4-2 to TRBJ2-5, with TRBD2 matching 12 bases. The CDR3 has 18 amino acids. Germline trimming cut 1 base from V and 4 bases from J; bases unmatched to any gene: 10. The germline V gene has CDR1 LGHNA and CDR2 YNFKEQ. The CDR3 DNA sequence: TGTGCCAGCAGCCAAGCGGGGCTAGCGGGGGGGGTTGGAGAGACCCAGTACTTC. Translated, it gives CASSQAGLAGGVGETQYF.

The chain recombines TRBV14 with TRBJ1-1; D not certain. CDR1 and CDR2 from the germline V gene are SGHDN and FVKESK. Trimming pared 4 bases from V and 5 bases from J, leaving 5 bases between. This CDR3 has 11 amino acids. This CDR3 is CASSPLTEAFF. The CDR3 DNA follows: TGTGCCAGCAGCCCCTTAACTGAAGCTTTCTTT.

V usage is TRBV14 and J usage is TRBJ1-2, with a weak D call TRBD1 (5 bases). This CDR3 has 13 amino acids. V was cut by 3 bases and J by 4 bases, with 9 bases left in between. CDR1 SGHDN and CDR2 FVKESK come from the germline V gene. CDR3 amino acids: CASSHGGIYGYTF. The DNA of the CDR3 is TGTGCCAGCAGCCATGGGGGGATCTATGGCTACACCTTC.

V usage is TRBV4-2 and J usage is TRBJ1-3, with TRBD1 matching over 10 bases. Trimming removed 1 base from V and 3 bases from J; junction bases left unmatched: 3. Germline V CDR1 and CDR2: LGHNA, YNFKEQ. The CDR3 totals 16 residues. In DNA form, the CDR3 reads TGTGCCAGCAGCCAAGGACAGGGGGCTAATGGAAACACCATATATTTT. Its translation: CASSQGQGANGNTIYF.

V and J are TRBV18 and TRBJ2-1; TRBD1 agrees at 10 bases. Per the germline V gene, CDR1 is KGHSH and CDR2 is LQKENI. This CDR3 has 13 amino acids. Trimming at V came to 2 bases and at J to 9 bases, leaving 1 base not matched to a gene. CDR3 protein: CASSPDRGREQFF. CDR3 nucleotides: TGTGCCAGCTCACCAGACAGGGGGCGTGAGCAGTTCTTC.

This chain uses TRBV6-1 with TRBJ2-1, with TRBD2 identical over 10 bases. Germline V gives CDR1 MNHNS, CDR2 SASEGT. The CDR3 runs 16 residues. The J segment lost 15 bases and the V segment lost 1 base, leaving 15 bases of the junction unmatched. CDR3: CASSEGVAGGQTERFF. CDR3 sequence (DNA): TGTGCCAGCAGTGAAGGGGTAGCGGGGGGCCAAACGGAGAGGTTCTTC.

The genes are TRBV5-5 and TRBJ1-2; 8 nucleotides match TRBD1. This CDR3 spans 14 amino acids. Germline V gene lookup returns CDR1 SGHKS and CDR2 YYEKEE (reference sequence). V shed 4 bases and J 8 bases; nucleotides not matched to a gene: 10. The CDR3 sequence is CASSPTRTGSGYTF. Here the CDR3 DNA reads TGTGCCAGCAGCCCAACCCGGACAGGGAGCGGCTACACCTTC.

This chain links TRBV7-2 with TRBJ1-5; TRBD1 matches at 8 bases. This CDR3 spans 15 amino acids. CDR1 SGHTA and CDR2 FQGNSA come from the germline V gene. V was pared by 4 bases and J by 4 bases, with 6 bases of the junction left unmatched. CDR3 nucleotides: TGTGCCAGCAGCTGGTGGACAGGGATAAATCAGCCCCAGCATTTT. As protein: CASSWWTGINQPQHF. Variable domain in full (rest from reference TRBV7-2 and TRBJ1-5): GAGVSQSPSNKVTEKGKDVELRCDPISGHTALYWYRQSLGQGLEFLIYFQGNSAPDKSGLPSDRFSAERTGGSVSTLTIQRTQQEDSAVYLCASSWWTGINQPQHFGDGTRLSIL.

This chain uses TRBV19 with TRBJ2-1; 10 bases are a match to TRBD2. Germline-derived CDR1 and CDR2 are LNHDA and SQIVND (reference sequence). Trimming removed 1 base from V and 9 bases from J; junction bases left unmatched: 9. The CDR3 runs 16 residues. CDR3: CASSIGVAGGQGEQFF. As DNA, the CDR3 is TGTGCCAGTAGTATAGGGGTAGCGGGGGGCCAAGGTGAGCAGTTCTTC.

The chain couples TRBV5-4 to TRBJ1-4; D is possibly TRBD1 (6 bases). V was pared by 0 bases and J by 6 bases, with 9 bases between. CDR1 and CDR2 (germline): SGHNT, YYREEE (reference sequence). This CDR3 region has 14 residues. The CDR3 coding sequence is TGTGCCAGCAGCTTGGAGCCAGGGGATGAAAAACTGTTTTTT. This translates into CASSLEPGDEKLFF.

The chain combines TRBV5-1 with TRBJ2-3; 8 nucleotides line up with TRBD2. CDR3 size: 14 residues. The germline V gene encodes CDR1 SGHRS and CDR2 YFSETQ. After removal of 4 bases from V and 3 bases from J, the junction contained 4 bases not matched to a gene. The CDR3 sequence is CASSRGGGTDTQYF. The CDR3 DNA follows: TGCGCCAGCAGCCGGGGGGGAGGTACAGATACGCAGTATTTT.